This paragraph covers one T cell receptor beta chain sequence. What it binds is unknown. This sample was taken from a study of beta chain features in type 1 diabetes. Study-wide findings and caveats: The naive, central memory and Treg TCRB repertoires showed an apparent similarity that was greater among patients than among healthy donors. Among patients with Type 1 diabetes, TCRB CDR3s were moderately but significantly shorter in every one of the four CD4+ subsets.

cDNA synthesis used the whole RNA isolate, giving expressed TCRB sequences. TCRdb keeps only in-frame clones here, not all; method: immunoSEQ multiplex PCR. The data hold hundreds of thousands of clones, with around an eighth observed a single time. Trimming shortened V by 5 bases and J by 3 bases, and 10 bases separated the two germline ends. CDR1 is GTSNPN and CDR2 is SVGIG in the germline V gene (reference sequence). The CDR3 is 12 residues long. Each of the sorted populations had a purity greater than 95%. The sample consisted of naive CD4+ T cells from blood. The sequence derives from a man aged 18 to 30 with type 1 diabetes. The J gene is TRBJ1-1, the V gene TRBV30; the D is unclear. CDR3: CAWGNMDTEAFF. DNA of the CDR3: TGTGCCTGGGGAAATATGGACACTGAAGCTTTCTTT.